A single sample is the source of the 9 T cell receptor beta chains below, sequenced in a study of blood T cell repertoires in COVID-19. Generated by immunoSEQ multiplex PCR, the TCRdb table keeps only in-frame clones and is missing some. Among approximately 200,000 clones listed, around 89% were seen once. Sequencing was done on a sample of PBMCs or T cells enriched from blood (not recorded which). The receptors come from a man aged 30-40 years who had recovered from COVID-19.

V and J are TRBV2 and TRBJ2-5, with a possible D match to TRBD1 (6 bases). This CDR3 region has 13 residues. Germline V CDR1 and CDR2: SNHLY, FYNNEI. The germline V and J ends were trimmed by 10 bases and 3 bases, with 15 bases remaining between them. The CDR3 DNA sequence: TGTGCCACCAAATCGGCAGGGGAAGAGACCCAGTACTTC. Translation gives CATKSAGEETQYF.

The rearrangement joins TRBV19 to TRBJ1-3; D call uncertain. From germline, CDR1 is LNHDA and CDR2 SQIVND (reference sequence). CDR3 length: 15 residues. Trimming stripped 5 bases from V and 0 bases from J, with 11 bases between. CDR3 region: CASSSPGSSGNTIYF. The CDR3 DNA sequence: TGTGCCAGTAGTTCCCCTGGCAGCTCTGGAAACACCATATATTTT.

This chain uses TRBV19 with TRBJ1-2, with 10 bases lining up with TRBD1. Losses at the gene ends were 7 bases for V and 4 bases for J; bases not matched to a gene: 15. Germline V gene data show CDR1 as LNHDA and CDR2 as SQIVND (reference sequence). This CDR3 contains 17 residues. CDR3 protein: CASTSNAGQGNIYGYTF. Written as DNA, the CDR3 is TGTGCCAGTACCTCCAATGCGGGACAGGGGAATATCTATGGCTACACCTTC. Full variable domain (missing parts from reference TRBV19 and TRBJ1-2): DGGITQSPKYLFRKEGQNVTLSCEQNLNHDAMYWYRQDPGQGLRLIYYSQIVNDFQKGDIAEGYSVSREKKESFPLTVTSAQKNPTAFYLCASTSNAGQGNIYGYTFGSGTRLTVV.

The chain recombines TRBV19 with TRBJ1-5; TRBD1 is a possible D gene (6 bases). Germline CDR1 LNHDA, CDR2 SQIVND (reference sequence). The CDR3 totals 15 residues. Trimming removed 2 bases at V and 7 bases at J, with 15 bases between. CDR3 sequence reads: CASSIIPGTGQPQHF. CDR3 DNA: TGTGCCAGTAGTATAATTCCAGGAACAGGGCAGCCCCAGCATTTT.

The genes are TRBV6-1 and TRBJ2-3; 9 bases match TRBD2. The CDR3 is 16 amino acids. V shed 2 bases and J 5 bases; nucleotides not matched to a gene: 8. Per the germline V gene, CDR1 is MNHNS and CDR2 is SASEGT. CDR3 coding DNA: TGTGCCAGCAGTGAAATGGCGGGGGGGGCCGGAGATACGCAGTATTTT. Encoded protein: CASSEMAGGAGDTQYF.

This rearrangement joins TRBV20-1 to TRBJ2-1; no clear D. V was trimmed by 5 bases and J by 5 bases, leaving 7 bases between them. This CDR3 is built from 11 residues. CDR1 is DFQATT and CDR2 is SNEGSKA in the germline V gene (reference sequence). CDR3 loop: CSALFNNEQFF. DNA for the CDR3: TGCAGTGCTCTCTTTAACAATGAGCAGTTCTTC.

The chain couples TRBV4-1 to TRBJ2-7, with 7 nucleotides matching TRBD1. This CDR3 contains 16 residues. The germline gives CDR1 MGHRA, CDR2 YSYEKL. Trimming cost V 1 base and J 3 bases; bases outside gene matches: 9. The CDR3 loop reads CASSQAPTGHSYEQYF. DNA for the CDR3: TGCGCCAGCAGCCAAGCACCGACAGGGCACAGCTACGAGCAGTACTTC.

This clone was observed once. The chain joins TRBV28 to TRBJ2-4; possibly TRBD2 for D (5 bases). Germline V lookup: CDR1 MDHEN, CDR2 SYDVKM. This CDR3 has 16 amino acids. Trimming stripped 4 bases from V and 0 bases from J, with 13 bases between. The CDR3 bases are TGTGCCAGCAGTTCTAGCCTGAGACTAGCCAAAAACATTCAGTACTTC. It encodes CASSSSLRLAKNIQYF. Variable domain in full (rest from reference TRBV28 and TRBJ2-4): DVKVTQSSRYLVKRTGEKVFLECVQDMDHENMFWYRQDPGLGLRLIYFSYDVKMKEKGDIPEGYSVSREKKERFSLILESASTNQTSMYLCASSSSLRLAKNIQYFGAGTRLSVL.

CDR3 loop: CASSFSLAGGPGTEETQYF. The CDR3 DNA follows: TGTGCCAGCAGCTTTTCATTAGCGGGAGGGCCAGGGACCGAAGAGACCCAGTACTTC. The chain uses TRBV7-9 and TRBJ2-5, with 11 bases identical to TRBD2. The V gene's germline CDR1 is SEHNR and CDR2 FQNEAQ (reference sequence). The CDR3 runs to 19 residues. After removal of 3 bases from V and 3 bases from J, the junction contained 15 bases not matched to a gene.